This T cell receptor beta chain was found in a study of T cells in localized non-small cell lung cancer. CDR3 length equals 16 residues. CDR1 and CDR2 (germline): SGHKS, YYEKEE (reference sequence). V shed 4 bases and J 7 bases; nucleotides not matched to a gene: 15. As to this clone: Antigen unknown.

TCRdb's table, derived via immunoSEQ multiplex PCR, lists solely in-frame clones and lacks some. The repertoire has roughly 30,000 clones, under 95% of them found once; the top ten carry around 0.73%. Study outcomes and limitations: Appearances in adjacent lung were noted for a median around 55 of the top 100 tumor clones.

The sequencing here drew on peripheral blood, taken before any cancer treatment. This TCR was sampled from a woman aged 35 to 70 with stage I lung adenocarcinoma. The chain is built from TRBV5-5 and TRBJ1-2, with 8 bases fitting TRBD1. Here the CDR3 reads CASSPGQGYNFAGYTF. CDR3 coding DNA: TGTGCCAGCAGCCCAGGACAGGGATATAACTTTGCTGGCTACACCTTC.